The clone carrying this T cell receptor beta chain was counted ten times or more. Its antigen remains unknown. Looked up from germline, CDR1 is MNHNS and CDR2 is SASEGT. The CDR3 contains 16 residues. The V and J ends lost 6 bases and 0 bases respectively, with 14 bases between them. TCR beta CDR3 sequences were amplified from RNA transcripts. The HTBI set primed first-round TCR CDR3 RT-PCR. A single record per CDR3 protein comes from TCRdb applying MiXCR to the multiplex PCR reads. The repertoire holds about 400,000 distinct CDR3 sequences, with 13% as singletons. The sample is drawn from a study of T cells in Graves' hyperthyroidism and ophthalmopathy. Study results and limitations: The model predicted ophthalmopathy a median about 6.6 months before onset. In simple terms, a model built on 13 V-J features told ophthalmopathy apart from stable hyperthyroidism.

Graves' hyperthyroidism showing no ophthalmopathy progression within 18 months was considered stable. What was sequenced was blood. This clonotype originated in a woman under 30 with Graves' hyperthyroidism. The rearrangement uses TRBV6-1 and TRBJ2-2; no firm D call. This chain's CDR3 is CASRGAIGSNTGELFF. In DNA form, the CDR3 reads TGTGCCAGCAGGGGTGCGATTGGGTCGAACACCGGGGAGCTGTTTTTT.